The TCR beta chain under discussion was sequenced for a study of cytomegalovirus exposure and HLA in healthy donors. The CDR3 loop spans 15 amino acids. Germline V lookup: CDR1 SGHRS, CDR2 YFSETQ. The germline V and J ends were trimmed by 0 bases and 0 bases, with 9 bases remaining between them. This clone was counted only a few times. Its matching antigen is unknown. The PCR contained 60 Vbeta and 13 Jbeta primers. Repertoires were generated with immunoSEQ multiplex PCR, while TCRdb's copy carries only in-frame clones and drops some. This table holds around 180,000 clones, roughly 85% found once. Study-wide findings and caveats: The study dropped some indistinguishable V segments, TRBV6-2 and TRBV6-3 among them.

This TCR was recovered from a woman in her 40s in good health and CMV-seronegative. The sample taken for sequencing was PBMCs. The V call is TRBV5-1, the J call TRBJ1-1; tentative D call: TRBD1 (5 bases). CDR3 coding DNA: TGCGCCAGCAGCTTGGTGACAGCGATGAACACTGAAGCTTTCTTT. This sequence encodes CASSLVTAMNTEAFF.